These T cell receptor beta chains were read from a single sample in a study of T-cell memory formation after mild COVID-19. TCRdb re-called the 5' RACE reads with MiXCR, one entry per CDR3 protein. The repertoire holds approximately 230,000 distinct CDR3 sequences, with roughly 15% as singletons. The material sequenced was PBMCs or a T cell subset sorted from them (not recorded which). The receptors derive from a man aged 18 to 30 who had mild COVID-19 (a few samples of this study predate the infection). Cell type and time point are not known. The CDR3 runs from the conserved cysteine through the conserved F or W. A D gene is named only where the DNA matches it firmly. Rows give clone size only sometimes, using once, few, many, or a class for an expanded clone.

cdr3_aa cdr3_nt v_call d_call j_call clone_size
CASSDRTDTQYF TGTGCCAGCAGTGACAGGACAGATACGCAGTATTTT TRBV2 - TRBJ2-3 -
CASSYKRYQETQYF TGTGCCAGCAGTTATAAACGGTACCAAGAGACCCAGTACTTC TRBV6-2/TRBV6-3 - TRBJ2-5 -
CASSLSMASRLETQYF TGTGCCAGCAGTTTATCGATGGCCTCCCGGTTGGAGACCCAGTACTTC TRBV27 - TRBJ2-5 few
CASSQDVGIQETQYF TGTGCCAGCAGCCAAGATGTGGGAATCCAAGAGACCCAGTACTTC TRBV3-1 - TRBJ2-5 -
CASSLRGLGTDTQYF TGTGCCAGCAGTTTAAGGGGGCTTGGCACAGATACGCAGTATTTT TRBV27 TRBD1 TRBJ2-3 few
CASSLEGIQYF TGCGCCAGCAGCTTGGAAGGCATTCAGTACTTC TRBV5-1 - TRBJ2-4 -
CASSDTTAQFF TGTGCCAGCAGTGACACCACGGCGCAGTTCTTC TRBV2 - TRBJ2-1 -
CASSTRPWSQFF TGTGCCAGCAGCACCCGTCCCTGGTCGCAGTTCTTC TRBV7-2 - TRBJ2-1 few
CASSFAQGNDEQYF TGCGCCAGCAGCTTCGCACAGGGGAACGACGAGCAGTACTTC TRBV5-1 TRBD1 TRBJ2-7 few
CASSPVGRGQYTGELFF TGTGCCAGCAGCCCTGTGGGCAGGGGGCAGTACACCGGGGAGCTGTTTTTT TRBV3-1 TRBD1 TRBJ2-2 -
CASYSGGSDTQYF TGTGCCAGCTATAGCGGGGGCTCAGATACGCAGTATTTT TRBV3-2 - TRBJ2-3 few
CASSLQVGYDEELFF TGTGCCAGCAGCTTACAGGTCGGTTACGACGAGGAGCTGTTTTTT TRBV7-9 - TRBJ2-2 -
CASSNGAQGYGYTF TGTGCCAGCAGTAACGGGGCCCAGGGCTATGGCTACACCTTC TRBV6-6 - TRBJ1-2 -
CSARVAAMNTEAFF TGCAGTGCTAGAGTGGCAGCTATGAACACTGAAGCTTTCTTT TRBV20-1 - TRBJ1-1 -
CASSWTGIGETQYF TGCGCCAGCAGTTGGACAGGGATAGGAGAGACCCAGTACTTC TRBV4-3 TRBD1 TRBJ2-5 few
CASSLQGQLFF TGTGCCAGCAGCTTACAGGGGCAACTGTTTTTT TRBV7-2 - TRBJ1-4 -
CASSWLAGQQETQYF TGCGCCAGCAGCTGGCTAGCGGGGCAACAAGAGACCCAGTACTTC TRBV5-1 TRBD2 TRBJ2-5 -
CASSLWTGPTETQYF TGTGCCAGCAGCTTATGGACAGGACCTACGGAGACCCAGTACTTC TRBV7-3 TRBD1 TRBJ2-5 -
CASSLKAGTSHQPQHF TGTGCCAGCAGCTTAAAGGCTGGGACAAGCCATCAGCCCCAGCATTTT TRBV7-8 - TRBJ1-5 few
CASSRGRDTEAFF TGTGCCAGTTCCAGGGGGCGCGACACTGAAGCTTTCTTT TRBV6-2/TRBV6-3 TRBD1 TRBJ1-1 few
CASSPILAGGDTQYF TGTGCCAGCAGCCCCATACTAGCGGGCGGGGATACGCAGTATTTT TRBV11-2 TRBD2 TRBJ2-3 -
CASRRDRSYNEQFF TGTGCCAGCAGACGGGACAGGTCTTACAATGAGCAGTTCTTC TRBV5-5 TRBD1 TRBJ2-1 many
CASSLGSSSSYNEQFF TGCGCCAGCAGCTTGGGATCCTCTTCCTCCTACAATGAGCAGTTCTTC TRBV5-1 - TRBJ2-1 few
CASSLEGGFADTQYF TGCGCCAGCAGCTTGGAGGGAGGGTTTGCAGATACGCAGTATTTT TRBV5-1 TRBD2 TRBJ2-3 -
CASSRTRRGAADGYTF TGCGCCAGCAGCCGGACTAGGAGAGGGGCGGCGGATGGCTACACCTTC TRBV4-3 - TRBJ1-2 -
CASSLDRGGRHEQFF TGTGCCAGCAGTTTAGATCGGGGGGGCCGTCATGAGCAGTTCTTC TRBV12-3/TRBV12-4 TRBD2 TRBJ2-1 few
CSASPLLGARAEAFF TGCAGTGCTAGTCCCCTTCTCGGGGCGAGGGCTGAAGCTTTCTTT TRBV20-1 - TRBJ1-1 few
CASISNRGDTEAFF TGCGCCAGCATTTCGAACAGGGGGGACACTGAAGCTTTCTTT TRBV5-1 TRBD1 TRBJ1-1 many
CASSVEGTTDTQYF TGTGCCAGCAGCGTAGAGGGAACGACAGATACGCAGTATTTT TRBV9 - TRBJ2-3 -
CASCPGYRNRETQYF TGTGCCAGCTGCCCCGGGTACAGGAACCGAGAGACCCAGTACTTC TRBV18 - TRBJ2-5 -
CASTPTLGGSSYNEQFF TGTGCCAGCACCCCTACTCTAGGGGGCTCTTCCTACAATGAGCAGTTCTTC TRBV11-1 TRBD1 TRBJ2-1 -
CASSLGGFRQPQHF TGTGCCAGCAGTTTAGGGGGGTTTCGGCAGCCCCAGCATTTT TRBV19 - TRBJ1-5 few
CASTNPGGKTQYF TGTGCCAGCACAAACCCGGGTGGGAAGACCCAGTACTTC TRBV21-1 - TRBJ2-5 few